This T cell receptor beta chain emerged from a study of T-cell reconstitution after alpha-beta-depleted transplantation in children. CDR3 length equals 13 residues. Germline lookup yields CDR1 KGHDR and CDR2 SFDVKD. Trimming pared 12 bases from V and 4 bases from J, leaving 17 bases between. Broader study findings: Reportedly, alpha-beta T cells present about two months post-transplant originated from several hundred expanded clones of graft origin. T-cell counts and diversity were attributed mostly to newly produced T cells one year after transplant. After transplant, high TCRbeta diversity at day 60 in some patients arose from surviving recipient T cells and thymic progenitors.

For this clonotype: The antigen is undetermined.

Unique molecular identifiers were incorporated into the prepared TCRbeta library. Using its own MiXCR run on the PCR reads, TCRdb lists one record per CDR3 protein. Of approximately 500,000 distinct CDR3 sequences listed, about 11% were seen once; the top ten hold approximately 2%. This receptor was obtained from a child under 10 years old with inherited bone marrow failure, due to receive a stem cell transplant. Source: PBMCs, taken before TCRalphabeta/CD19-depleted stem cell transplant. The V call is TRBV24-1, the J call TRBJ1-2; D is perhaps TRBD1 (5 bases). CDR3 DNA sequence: TGTGCCCCCCTGGCAGGGACCGGCTATGGCTACACCTTC. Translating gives CAPLAGTGYGYTF.